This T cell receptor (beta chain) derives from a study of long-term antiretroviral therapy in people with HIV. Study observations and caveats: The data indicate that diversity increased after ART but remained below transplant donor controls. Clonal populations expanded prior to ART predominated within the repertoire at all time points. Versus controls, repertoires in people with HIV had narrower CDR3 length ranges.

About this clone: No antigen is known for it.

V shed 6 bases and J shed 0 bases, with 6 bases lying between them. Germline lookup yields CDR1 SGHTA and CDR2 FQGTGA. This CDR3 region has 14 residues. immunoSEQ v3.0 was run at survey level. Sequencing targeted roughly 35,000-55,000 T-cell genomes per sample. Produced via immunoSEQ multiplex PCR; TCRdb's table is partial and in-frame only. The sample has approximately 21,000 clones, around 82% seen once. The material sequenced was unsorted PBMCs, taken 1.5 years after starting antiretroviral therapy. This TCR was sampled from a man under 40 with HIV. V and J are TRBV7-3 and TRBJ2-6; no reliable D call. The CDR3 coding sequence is TGTGCCAGCAGGCCCGCCTCTGGGGCCAACGTCCTGACTTTC. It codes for CASRPASGANVLTF.